This T cell receptor beta chain was recovered during a study of shared clonotypes between healthy human individuals. A note on this clone: The target antigen is unknown.

Broader study findings: When naive CD4 clonotypes were compared across four donors, around 4.6% were shared. Generation of non-shared clonotypes was less probable than generation of clonotypes shared by all four donors.

A 200 ng quantity of DNA, approximately 29,000 T cell genomes, went into the sorted-subset replicate PCRs. TCRdb's table, derived via immunoSEQ multiplex PCR, lists solely in-frame clones and lacks some. The sample comprises roughly 660,000 clones, 90% of which are singletons, and roughly 36% rests with the top ten. The sample consisted of memory CD8+ T cells from PBMCs. Subset in this sample: CD45RO+ cells pooled with CCR7-negative TemRA cells. The TCR originated in a man aged 18 to 30 in good health. Some clones in this sample may be carry-over from other donors' samples.

The CDR3 DNA is TGTGCCAGCAGCTCTTGGGACAGGAACACCGGGGAGCTGTTTTTT. Encoded protein: CASSSWDRNTGELFF. The chain uses TRBV13 and TRBJ2-2; TRBD1 agrees at 7 bases. The CDR3 consists of 15 residues. Per the germline V gene, CDR1 is PRHDT and CDR2 is FYEKMQ (reference sequence). Trimming took 4 bases from V and 1 from J; bases not matched to a gene: 3.